The present TCR beta chain was sequenced within a study of cytomegalovirus exposure and HLA in healthy donors. The overall study: Unique TCRs from HLA-typed donors, 70 million to 85 million of them, were held in an early data release.

This clone was observed a handful of times. The CDR3 is made up of 15 amino acids. Germline V lookup: CDR1 WSHSY, CDR2 SAAADI. The V and J ends lost 1 base and 2 bases respectively, with 8 bases between them. Primers: 60 Vbeta forward and 13 Jbeta reverse. The data were produced by immunoSEQ multiplex PCR, yet TCRdb's version contains in-frame clones alone and is incomplete. Among about 180,000 clones listed, 65% to 80% were seen once. J is TRBJ1-4 and V is TRBV10-2; D gene unclear. This TCR came from a woman aged 40 to 49 in good health and CMV-seronegative. The sample consisted of PBMCs. The CDR3 DNA is TGCGCCAGCAGTGAGTTCCCACTCACTAATGAAAAACTGTTTTTT. Translating it yields CASSEFPLTNEKLFF.